This T cell receptor beta chain was found in a study of CD8+ T cells in alopecia areata. Whole-study findings and limits: Treatment with tofacitinib significantly lowered scalp clonality and reduced expanded CD8+ clones among the top 100.

After isolation, RNA underwent reverse transcription to generate cDNA as the sequencing template. Using immunoSEQ multiplex PCR, the repertoire was profiled, and TCRdb retains in-frame clones only, with some absent. The sample records about 94,000 clones, about 70% being singletons. The table lists this clone with a few counts. The target antigen is unknown. Germline loops: CDR1 MGHRA, CDR2 YSYEKL. CDR3 length: 16 residues. V dropped 0 bases and J dropped 0 bases, with 11 bases sitting between them. The treatment was: oral pan-JAK inhibitor, 5-10 mg twice daily. It was from alopecia areata patients that lesional scalp punch biopsies and peripheral blood were collected.

This specimen was CD8+ T cells sorted from blood, taken around week 44, from a patient treated with tofacitinib. The chain combines TRBV4-1 with TRBJ1-2; possibly TRBD1 for D (5 bases). The TCR was taken from a human donor with alopecia areata. The CDR3, as DNA: TGCGCCAGCAGCCAAGATGGGACGGTAGCTAACTATGGCTACACCTTC. Its protein product is CASSQDGTVANYGYTF.